Sequencing of this T cell receptor (beta chain) was carried out in a study of beta chain features in type 1 diabetes. About the study: Healthy donors, compared against patients, showed similar age, gender and cell yields.

There are a few counts of this clone. Its antigen is as yet unknown. The CDR3 runs to 14 residues. Trimming shortened V by 4 bases and J by 8 bases, and 18 bases separated the two germline ends. Germline V gene lookup returns CDR1 SGHRS and CDR2 YFSETQ. Every isolated RNA sample was fully reverse transcribed, so sequencing captured expressed TCRB transcripts. The method was immunoSEQ multiplex PCR; TCRdb's version includes in-frame clones alone and lacks a portion of them. The sample has roughly 350,000 clones; 9.6% are singletons. General study findings and limits: It was not settled here whether HLA type affects TCRB rearrangement. PCR might show a preference for shorter templates, equally across patients and controls. People with Type 1 diabetes carried modestly yet significantly shorter TCRB CDR3s in all four CD4+ subsets.

It was one heparinised blood draw, averaging around 110 mL, that each donor gave. Sequencing used central memory CD4+ T cells from blood. This receptor was identified in a man in his thirties or forties with type 1 diabetes. This chain joins TRBV5-1 and TRBJ1-2, with a weak D call TRBD1 (5 bases). The CDR3 reads CASSPGSEGEGYTF. DNA for the CDR3: TGCGCCAGCAGCCCGGGATCGGAAGGGGAGGGCTACACCTTC.